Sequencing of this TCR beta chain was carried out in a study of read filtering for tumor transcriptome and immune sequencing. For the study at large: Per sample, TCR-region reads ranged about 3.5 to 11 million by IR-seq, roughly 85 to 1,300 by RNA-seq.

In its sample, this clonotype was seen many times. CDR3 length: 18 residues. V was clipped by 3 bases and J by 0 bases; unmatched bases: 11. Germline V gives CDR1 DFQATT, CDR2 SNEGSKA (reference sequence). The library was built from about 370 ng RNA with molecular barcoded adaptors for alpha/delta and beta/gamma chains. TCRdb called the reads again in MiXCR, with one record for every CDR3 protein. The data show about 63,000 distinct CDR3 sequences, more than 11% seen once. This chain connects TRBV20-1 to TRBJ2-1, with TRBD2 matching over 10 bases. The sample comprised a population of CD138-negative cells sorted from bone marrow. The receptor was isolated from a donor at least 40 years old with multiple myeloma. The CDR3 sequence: CSASFRASGSLSYNEQFF. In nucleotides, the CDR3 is TGCAGTGCTAGTTTTCGGGCTAGCGGGAGCCTCTCCTACAATGAGCAGTTCTTC.